A selection of T cell receptor beta chains follows, all from one sample in a study of T cell responses to AZD1222 COVID-19 vaccine. Assay used: immunoSEQ multiplex PCR; TCRdb lists only in-frame clones, some missing. The data show more than 95,000 clones, with more than 80% seen just once and about 4.3% held by the top ten. Sequenced material: peripheral blood, taken 28 days after the second AZD1222 dose. These receptors all come from an adult who received the AZD1222 COVID-19 vaccine. CDR3s include the opening cysteine and the closing phenylalanine or tryptophan. Fields, in order: clone size, J gene, CDR3 length, V gene, D gene, CDR3 DNA, CDR3 protein. The D gene is left open where the match is weak. Where a row states a size, it is once, few, many or the class of an expanded clone; other rows omit it.

- | TRBJ2-2 | 16 | TRBV28 | - | TGTGCCAGCATCCCCGTCCGGCTATGGAACACCGGGGAGCTGTTTTTT | CASIPVRLWNTGELFF
- | TRBJ2-3 | 17 | TRBV24-1 | TRBD1 | TGTGCCACCAGTGATTACCTCGACAGGGGAGAGGCAGATACGCAGTATTTT | CATSDYLDRGEADTQYF
- | TRBJ1-5 | 14 | TRBV19 | - | TGTGCCAGTAGTTGGCAGGGAGGCAATCAGCCCCAGCATTTT | CASSWQGGNQPQHF
few | TRBJ1-1 | 13 | TRBV6-1 | - | TGTGCCAGCAGTGAAGCGCCAGGTTATGAAGCTTTCTTT | CASSEAPGYEAFF
- | TRBJ1-2 | 15 | TRBV5-5 | TRBD1 | TGTGCCAGCAGCAGAACAGGGGGCGAGGGTGGAGGCTACACCTTC | CASSRTGGEGGGYTF
- | TRBJ1-1 | 15 | TRBV11-3 | - | TGTGCCAGCAGCTTAGGGGTTGGCAGAGACACTGAAGCTTTCTTT | CASSLGVGRDTEAFF
once | TRBJ1-6 | 13 | TRBV9 | - | TGTGCCAGCAGCGTAGCCCTCCATTCACCCCTCCACTTT | CASSVALHSPLHF
- | TRBJ1-2 | 14 | TRBV6-5 | - | TGTGCCAGCAGTTACACGGACAGAGGGTATGGCTACACCTTC | CASSYTDRGYGYTF
once | TRBJ1-5 | 17 | TRBV4-2 | - | TGTGCCAGCAGCCAAGTTTCGGAGGGTAGGAGCAATCAGCCCCAGCATTTT | CASSQVSEGRSNQPQHF
- | TRBJ2-1 | 16 | TRBV19 | - | TGTGCCAGTAGTAACGGGCCTAGTCCGCCCCGCAATGAGCAGTTCTTC | CASSNGPSPPRNEQFF